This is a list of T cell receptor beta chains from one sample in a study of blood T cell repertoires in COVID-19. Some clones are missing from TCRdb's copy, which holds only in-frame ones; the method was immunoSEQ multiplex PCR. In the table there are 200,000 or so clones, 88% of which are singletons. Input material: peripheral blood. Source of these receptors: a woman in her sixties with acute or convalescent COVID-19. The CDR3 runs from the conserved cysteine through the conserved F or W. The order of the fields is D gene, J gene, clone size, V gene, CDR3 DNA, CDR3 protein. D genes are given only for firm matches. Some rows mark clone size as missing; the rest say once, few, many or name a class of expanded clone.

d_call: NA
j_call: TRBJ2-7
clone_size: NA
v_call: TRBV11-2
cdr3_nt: TGTGCCAGCAGCTTAGATGGCGGCTCCTACGAGCAGTACTTC
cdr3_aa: CASSLDGGSYEQYF

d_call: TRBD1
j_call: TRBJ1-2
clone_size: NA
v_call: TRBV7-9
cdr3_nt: TGTGCCAGCAGACATGGACAGGGGGCGCCGGGGAATGGCTACACCTTC
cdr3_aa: CASRHGQGAPGNGYTF

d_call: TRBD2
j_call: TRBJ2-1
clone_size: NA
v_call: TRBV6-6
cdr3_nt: TGTGCCAGCAGTTACGCCCGGGGGGTTGCCTACAATGAGCAGTTCTTC
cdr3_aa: CASSYARGVAYNEQFF

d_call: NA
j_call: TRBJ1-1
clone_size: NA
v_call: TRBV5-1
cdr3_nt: TGCGCCAGCAGCGGACAGATGAACACTGAAGCTTTCTTT
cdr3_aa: CASSGQMNTEAFF

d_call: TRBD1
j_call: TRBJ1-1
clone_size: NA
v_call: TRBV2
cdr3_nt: TGTGCCAGCAGTCCGCAGGGGGCCAATACTGAAGCTTTCTTT
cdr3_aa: CASSPQGANTEAFF

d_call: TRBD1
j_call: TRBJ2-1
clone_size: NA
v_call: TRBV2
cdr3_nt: TGTGCCAGCAGTTGGTGGCAGGGGGCTGACAATGAGCAGTTCTTC
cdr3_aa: CASSWWQGADNEQFF

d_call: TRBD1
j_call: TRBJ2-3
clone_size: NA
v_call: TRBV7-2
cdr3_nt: TGTGCCAGCAGCTCGATACCGGGACAGAGAACAGATACGCAGTATTTT
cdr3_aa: CASSSIPGQRTDTQYF

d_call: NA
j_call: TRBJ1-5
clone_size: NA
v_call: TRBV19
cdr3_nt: TGTGCCAGTAGACAGGGAACGGATCAGCCCCAGCATTTT
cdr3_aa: CASRQGTDQPQHF

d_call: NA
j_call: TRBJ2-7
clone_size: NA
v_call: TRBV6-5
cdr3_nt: TGTGCCAGCACCGTGGGGCTAACCTACGAGCAGTACTTC
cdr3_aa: CASTVGLTYEQYF

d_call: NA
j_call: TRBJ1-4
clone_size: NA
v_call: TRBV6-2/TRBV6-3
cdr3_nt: TGTGCCAGCAGTGATTCACACCTTGCAACTAATGAAAAACTGTTTTTT
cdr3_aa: CASSDSHLATNEKLFF

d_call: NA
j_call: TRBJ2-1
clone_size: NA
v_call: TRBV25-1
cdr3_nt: TGTGCCAGCAGTGGGTCAGACTCTCGTCTATACAATGAGCAGTTCTTC
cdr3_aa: CASSGSDSRLYNEQFF

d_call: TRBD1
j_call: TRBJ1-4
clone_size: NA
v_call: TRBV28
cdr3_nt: TGTGCCAGCAGCCCAGGGGGTGCAACTAATGAAAAACTGTTTTTT
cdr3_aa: CASSPGGATNEKLFF

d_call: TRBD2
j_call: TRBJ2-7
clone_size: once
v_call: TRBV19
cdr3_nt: TGTGCCAGTAGTATCGGCGGGAGAGTTGAGCAGTACTTC
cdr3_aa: CASSIGGRVEQYF

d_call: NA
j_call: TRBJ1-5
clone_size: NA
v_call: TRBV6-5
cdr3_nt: TGTGCCAGCAGTTGGGGAGGGAGAGATCAGCCCCAGCATTTT
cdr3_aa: CASSWGGRDQPQHF

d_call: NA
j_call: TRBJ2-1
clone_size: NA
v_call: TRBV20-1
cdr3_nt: TGCAGTGCTAGTCGATCCGGACAGAGCCGCTACAATGAGCAGTTCTTC
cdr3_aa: CSASRSGQSRYNEQFF

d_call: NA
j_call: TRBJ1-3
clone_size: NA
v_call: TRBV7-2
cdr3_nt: TGTGCCAGCAGCACAGGGTCTACTGGAAACACCATATATTTT
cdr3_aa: CASSTGSTGNTIYF

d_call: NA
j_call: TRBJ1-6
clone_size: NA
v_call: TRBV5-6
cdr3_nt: TGTGCCAGCAAAAGGGCGGGGCCCCTCCACTTT
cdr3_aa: CASKRAGPLHF

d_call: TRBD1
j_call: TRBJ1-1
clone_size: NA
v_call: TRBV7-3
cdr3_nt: TGTGCCAGCAGCTTCACAGGGGGCACTGAAGCTTTCTTT
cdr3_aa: CASSFTGGTEAFF

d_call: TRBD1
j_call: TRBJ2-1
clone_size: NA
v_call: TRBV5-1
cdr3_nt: TGCGCCAGCAGCTTGGCCACGGGACAGATGCATGAGCAGTTCTTC
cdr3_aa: CASSLATGQMHEQFF

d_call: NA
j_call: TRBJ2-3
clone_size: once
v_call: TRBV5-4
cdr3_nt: TGTGCCAGCGACGGGGGATGGGGCACAGATACGCAGTATTTT
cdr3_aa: CASDGGWGTDTQYF

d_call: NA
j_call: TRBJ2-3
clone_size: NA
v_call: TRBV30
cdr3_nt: TGTGCCTGGAGTGTAACTTTTGTAGATACGCAGTATTTT
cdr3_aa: CAWSVTFVDTQYF

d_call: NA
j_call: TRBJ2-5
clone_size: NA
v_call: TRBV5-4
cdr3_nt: TGTGCCAGCAGCACAGGTACTCAAGAGACCCAGTACTTC
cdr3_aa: CASSTGTQETQYF

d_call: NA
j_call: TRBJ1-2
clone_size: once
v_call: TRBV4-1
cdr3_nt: TGCGCCAGCAGCCGCCGCGGGGCTAACTATGGCTACACCTTC
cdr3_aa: CASSRRGANYGYTF

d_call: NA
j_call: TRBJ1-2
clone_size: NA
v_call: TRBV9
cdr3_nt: TGTGCCAGCAGCGTAGAGATCGTAGGACTAATCCGCTTC
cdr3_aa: CASSVEIVGLIRF

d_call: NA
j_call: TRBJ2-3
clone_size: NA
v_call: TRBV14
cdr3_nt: TGTGCCAGCAGCCAAGGGGGAGGTTCCCGCACAGATACGCAGTATTTT
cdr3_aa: CASSQGGGSRTDTQYF

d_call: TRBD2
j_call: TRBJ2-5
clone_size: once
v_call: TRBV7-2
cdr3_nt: TGTGCCAGCAGCTTAGGTCCTAGCGGGAGTGTTCAAGAGACCCAGTACTTC
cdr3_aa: CASSLGPSGSVQETQYF

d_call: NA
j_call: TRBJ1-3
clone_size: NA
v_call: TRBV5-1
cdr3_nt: TGCGCCAGCAGCTTGGGGTTTTACAGGGACTCTGGAAACACCATATATTTT
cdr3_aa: CASSLGFYRDSGNTIYF

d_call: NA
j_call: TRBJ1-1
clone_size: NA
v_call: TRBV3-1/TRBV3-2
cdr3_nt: TGTGCCAGCAGCCCGACACAGGTATCCGAAGCTTTCTTT
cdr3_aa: CASSPTQVSEAFF

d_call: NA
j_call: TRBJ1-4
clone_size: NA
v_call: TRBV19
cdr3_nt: TGTGCCAGTAGCTCCTTACAGGGATGGGGTGAAAAACTGTTTTTT
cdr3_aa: CASSSLQGWGEKLFF

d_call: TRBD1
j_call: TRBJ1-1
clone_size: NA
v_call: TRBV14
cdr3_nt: TGTGCCAGCAGCTACCGGGACAGGGGGCTCGACACTGAAGCTTTCTTT
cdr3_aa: CASSYRDRGLDTEAFF

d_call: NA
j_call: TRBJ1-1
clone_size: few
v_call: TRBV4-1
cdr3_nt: TGCGCCAGCAGCCCGCTCGGGATCGACACTGAAGCTTTCTTT
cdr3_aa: CASSPLGIDTEAFF

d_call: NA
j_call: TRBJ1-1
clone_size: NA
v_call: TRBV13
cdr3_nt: TGTGCCAGCAGCTTAGGCCCCGGCACTGAAGCTTTCTTT
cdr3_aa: CASSLGPGTEAFF

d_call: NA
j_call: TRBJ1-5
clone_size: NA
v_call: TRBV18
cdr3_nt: TGTGCCAGCTCAACGACAGTTAGCAATCAGCCCCAGCATTTT
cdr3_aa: CASSTTVSNQPQHF

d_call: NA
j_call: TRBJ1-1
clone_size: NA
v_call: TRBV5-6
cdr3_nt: TGTGCCAGCAGCTCCCTAGACAGGAATATGAACACTGAAGCTTTCTTT
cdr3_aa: CASSSLDRNMNTEAFF

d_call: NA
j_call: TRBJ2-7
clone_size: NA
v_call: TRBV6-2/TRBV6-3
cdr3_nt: TGTGCCAGCAGTTACTCGCTCGGAGGGGGCCGGGAGCAGTACTTC
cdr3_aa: CASSYSLGGGREQYF

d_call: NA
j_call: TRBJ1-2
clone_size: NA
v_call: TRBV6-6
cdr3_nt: TGTGCCAGCACCCTACAGGCCGGGGGGGATGGCTACACCTTC
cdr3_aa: CASTLQAGGDGYTF